This TCR beta chain originates from a study of cytomegalovirus exposure and HLA in healthy donors. Study-wide findings and caveats: Association of a missense DCLRE1C variant with TCR beta V- and J-gene trimming was reported in a later analysis. It emerged from a later analysis that several of the most significant clusters appeared to be linked to common viral pathogens. A few CMV-associated chains proved CMV antigen-specific in vitro.

In nominal health when sampled, donors likely had unrecorded immune exposures nonetheless. Points on this clone: Its cognate antigen is unknown.

The CDR3 covers 16 residues. Germline CDR1 is SNHLY and CDR2 is FYNNEI. V was clipped by 5 bases and J by 3 bases; unmatched bases: 8. The PCR made use of 60 Vbeta and 13 Jbeta primers. The method was immunoSEQ multiplex PCR; TCRdb's version includes in-frame clones alone and lacks a portion of them. The sample records around 90,000 clones, about three fifths being singletons. Sequenced material: PBMCs. The sequence was collected from a woman in her 30s in good health and CMV-seropositive. This chain connects TRBV2 to TRBJ2-7, with 12 bases that match TRBD2. CDR3 sequence reads: CASSSRLAGVYYEQYF. CDR3 DNA sequence: TGTGCCAGCAGTTCGAGACTAGCGGGGGTGTACTACGAGCAGTACTTC. Full variable domain (missing parts from reference TRBV2 and TRBJ2-7): EPEVTQTPSHQVTQMGQEVILRCVPISNHLYFYWYRQILGQKVEFLVSFYNNEISEKSEIFDDQFSVERPDGSNFTLKIRSTKLEDSAMYFCASSSRLAGVYYEQYFGPGTRLTVT.